This T cell receptor beta chain was identified during a study of T cell responses to AZD1222 COVID-19 vaccine (dated by TCRdb to the early 2020s). For context, the study as a whole: A total of just over 230 trial participants underwent TCR sequencing, of whom 207 had received two doses of AZD1222 and 26 had received two doses of the MenACWY control vaccine. Enrollment into the trials was organized by age into subgroups of 18-55, 56-69 and 70-plus years, and those subgroups contained about 150, 27 and 61 TCR-sequenced participants, respectively. Beyond this particular receptor, the publication reports: Conclusions about previously exposed vaccinees are limited, since just five to seven AZD1222 recipients were seropositive for SARS-CoV-2 at baseline. Epitopes outside the regions mutated in the B.1.351 and B.1.1.7 variants were reportedly recognized by nearly half of the unique spike-specific TCRs. The whole spike protein was spanned by vaccine-associated CD4 TCRs, and dominant responses were seen in regions 160-218 and 743-854. Most participants were white British and females outnumbered males, and the authors suggested that clonal diversity may have been underestimated. The 56-69-year group was small, and its depth increase did not reach significance, likely because of low power. Because no day 14 peak-response samples were available, the repertoires could be characterized only after the peak T cell response. Spike-specific TCR breadth and depth rose significantly after two AZD1222 doses compared with day 0 and with MenACWY recipients.

The CDR3 measures 12 amino acids from cysteine to phenylalanine. Just the 36-base CDR3 DNA is kept, in frame starting at base 1. Sequences SGHTA (CDR1) and FQGNSA (CDR2) are obtained from the germline V gene. Cut back by 2 bases and 5 bases, the V and J ends lie 4 bases apart. This clone was seen a handful of times. No cognate antigen has been identified for it. The sample holds no much larger clone one base away, and base qualities are not on file. In light of the paper, this sample's time point label describes: about 28 days (+/-7) after the second vaccine dose. AZD1222 recipients given second doses at about 4 weeks or at about 12 weeks were pooled, since spike-specific TCR depth and breadth were not found to differ between the two schedules. Vaccinee samples were obtained from the UK trials COV001 and COV002, which included a single-blind randomized controlled phase 2/3 trial of AZD1222 (ChAdOx1 nCoV-19) in healthy adults. For TCRbeta chain sequencing, PBMC samples were collected from trial participants at day 0 and at day 28 after the second dose.

The CDR3 regions of human TCRbeta chains were analyzed by immunosequencing. Per the original workflow: TCRs in the repertoires were compared against a reference library of SARS-CoV-2-specific TCRs that had been generated with the MIRA antigen-specificity platform. Breadth meant the fraction of unique TCRs that were SARS-CoV-2-associated, whereas depth meant the fraction of total T cells that were SARS-CoV-2-associated. Using the MIRA data, each spike-specific TCR was mapped to the spike region that the TCR reacts to and placed in a CD4 or CD8 class. Log10-transformed breadth and depth values were compared by one-way ANOVA with Sidak's multiple comparisons tests. In TCRdb, the immuneACCESS table is reduced to in-frame sequences with V and J assigned. These tables do not hold every clone; where another copy was compared, an unresolved V gene accounts for under half, and the others remain unexplained. The V and J calls and clone size are taken from that table; D and trimming were inferred from the DNA. The sample table shows 150,000 to 200,000 clones, and approximately 93% are seen once. The ten largest clones capture 1.5% to 2% of the sample.

Recombination connected TRBV7-2 to TRBJ1-5, with the D segment identity uncertain. The specimen comprised peripheral blood, sampled 28 days after the second AZD1222 dose. The source is an adult who received the AZD1222 COVID-19 vaccine. The CDR3 corresponds to CASSLWYQPQHF. The DNA sequence reads TGTGCCAGCAGCTTATGGTATCAGCCCCAGCATTTT.